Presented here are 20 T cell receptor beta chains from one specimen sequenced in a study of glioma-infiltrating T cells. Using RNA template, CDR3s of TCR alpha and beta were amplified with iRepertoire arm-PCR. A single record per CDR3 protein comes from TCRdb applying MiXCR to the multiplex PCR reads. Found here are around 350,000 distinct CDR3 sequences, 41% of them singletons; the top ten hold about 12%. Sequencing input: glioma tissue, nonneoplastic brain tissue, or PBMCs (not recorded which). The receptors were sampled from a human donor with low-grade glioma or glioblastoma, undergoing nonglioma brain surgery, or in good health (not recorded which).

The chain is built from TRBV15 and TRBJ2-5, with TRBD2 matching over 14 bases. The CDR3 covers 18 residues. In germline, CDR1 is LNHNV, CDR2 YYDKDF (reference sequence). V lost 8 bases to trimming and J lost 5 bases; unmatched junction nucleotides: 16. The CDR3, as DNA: TGTGCCACCGGCCGGGGACTAGCGGGGGCGGCGATCGTTGAGACCCAGTACTTC. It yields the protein CATGRGLAGAAIVETQYF.

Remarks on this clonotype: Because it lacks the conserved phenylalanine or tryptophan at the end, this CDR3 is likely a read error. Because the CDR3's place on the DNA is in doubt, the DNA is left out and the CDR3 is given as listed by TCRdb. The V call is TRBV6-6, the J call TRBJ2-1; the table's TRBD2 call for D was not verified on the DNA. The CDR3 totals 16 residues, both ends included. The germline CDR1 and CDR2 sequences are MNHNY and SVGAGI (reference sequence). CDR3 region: CASSRGSTSSYKEKFC.

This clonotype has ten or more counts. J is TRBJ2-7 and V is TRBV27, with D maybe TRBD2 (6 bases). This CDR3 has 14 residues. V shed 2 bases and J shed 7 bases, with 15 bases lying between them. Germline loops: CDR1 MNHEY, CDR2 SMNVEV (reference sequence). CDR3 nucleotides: TGTGCCAGCAGTTTAAAAGGGGAGGCGAGGGAGCAGTACTTC. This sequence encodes CASSLKGEAREQYF.

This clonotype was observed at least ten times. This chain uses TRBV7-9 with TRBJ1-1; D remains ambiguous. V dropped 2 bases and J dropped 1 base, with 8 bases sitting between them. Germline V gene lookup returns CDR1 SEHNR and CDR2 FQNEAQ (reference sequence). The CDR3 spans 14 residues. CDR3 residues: CASSLSGANTEAFF. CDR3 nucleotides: TGTGCCAGCAGCTTATCGGGAGCGAACACTGAAGCTTTCTTT.

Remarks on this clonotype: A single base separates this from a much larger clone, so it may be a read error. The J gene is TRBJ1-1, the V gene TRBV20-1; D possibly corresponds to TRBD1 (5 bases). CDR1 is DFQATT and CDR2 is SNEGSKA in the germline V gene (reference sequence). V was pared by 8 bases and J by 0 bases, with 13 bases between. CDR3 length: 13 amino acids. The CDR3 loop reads CSQASGVNTEAFF. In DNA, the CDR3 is TGCAGTCAAGCGTCGGGGGTGAACACTGAAGCTTTCTTT.

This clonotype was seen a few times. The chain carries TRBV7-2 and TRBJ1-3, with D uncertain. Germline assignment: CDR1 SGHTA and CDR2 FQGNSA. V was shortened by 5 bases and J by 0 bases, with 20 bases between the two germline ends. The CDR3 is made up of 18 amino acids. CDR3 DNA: TGTGCCAGCAGCCCCAAGTCCCTTTTTGGCATCTCTGGAAACACCATATATTTT. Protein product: CASSPKSLFGISGNTIYF.

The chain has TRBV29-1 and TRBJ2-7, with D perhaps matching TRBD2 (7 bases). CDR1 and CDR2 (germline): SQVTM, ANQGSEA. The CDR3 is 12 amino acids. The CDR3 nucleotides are TGCAGTGCCGGGGGGCGCGTATTTGAGCAGTACTTC. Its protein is CSAGGRVFEQYF.

CDR3 in amino acids: CASSSRGQGMNTEAFF. The CDR3 DNA reads TGCGCCAGCAGCTCAAGGGGACAGGGTATGAACACTGAAGCTTTCTTT. The chain recombines TRBV5-1 with TRBJ1-1; 9 nucleotides match TRBD1. CDR1 is SGHRS, CDR2 YFSETQ, per germline. Losses at the gene ends were 3 bases for V and 0 bases for J; bases not matched to a gene: 6. The CDR3 runs 16 residues.

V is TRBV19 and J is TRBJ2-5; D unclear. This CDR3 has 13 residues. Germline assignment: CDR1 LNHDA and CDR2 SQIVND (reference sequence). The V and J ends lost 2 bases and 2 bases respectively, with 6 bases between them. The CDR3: CASSIFRQETQYF. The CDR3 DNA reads TGTGCCAGTAGTATATTCAGACAAGAGACCCAGTACTTC.

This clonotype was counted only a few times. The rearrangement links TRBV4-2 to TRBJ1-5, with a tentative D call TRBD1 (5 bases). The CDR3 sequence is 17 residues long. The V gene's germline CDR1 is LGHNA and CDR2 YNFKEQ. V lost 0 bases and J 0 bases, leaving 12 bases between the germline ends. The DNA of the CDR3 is TGTGCCAGCAGCCAAGATTGGGGGACGCCTAGCAATCAGCCCCAGCATTTT. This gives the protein CASSQDWGTPSNQPQHF.

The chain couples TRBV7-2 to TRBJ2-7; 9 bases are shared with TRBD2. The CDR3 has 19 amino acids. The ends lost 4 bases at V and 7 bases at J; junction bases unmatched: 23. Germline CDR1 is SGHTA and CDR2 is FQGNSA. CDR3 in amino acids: CASSSQPLPAGGPYNEQYF. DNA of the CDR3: TGTGCCAGCAGCTCGCAACCACTACCCGCGGGAGGGCCCTACAATGAGCAGTACTTC.

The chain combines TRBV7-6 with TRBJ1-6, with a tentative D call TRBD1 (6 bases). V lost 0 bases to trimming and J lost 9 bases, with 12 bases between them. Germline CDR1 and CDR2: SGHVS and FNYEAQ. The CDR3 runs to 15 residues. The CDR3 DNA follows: TGTGCCAGCAGCTTAGCGGCAGGGGTCGGTTCACCCCTCCACTTT. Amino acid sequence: CASSLAAGVGSPLHF.

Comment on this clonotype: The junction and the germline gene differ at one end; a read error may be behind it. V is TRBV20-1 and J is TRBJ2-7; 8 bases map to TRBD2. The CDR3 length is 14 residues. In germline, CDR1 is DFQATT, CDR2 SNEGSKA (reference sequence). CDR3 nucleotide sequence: TGCAGCGTCCCGGCCGGGACTAGGACCTACAAGCAGTACTTC. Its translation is CSVPAGTRTYKQYF.

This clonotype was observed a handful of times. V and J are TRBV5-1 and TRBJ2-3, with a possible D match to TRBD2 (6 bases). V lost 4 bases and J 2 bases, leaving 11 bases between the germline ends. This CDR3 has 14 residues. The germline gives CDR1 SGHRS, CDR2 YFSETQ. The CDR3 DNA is TGCGCCAGCAGCCAGGGAGGCGCCACAGATACGCAGTATTTT. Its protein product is CASSQGGATDTQYF.

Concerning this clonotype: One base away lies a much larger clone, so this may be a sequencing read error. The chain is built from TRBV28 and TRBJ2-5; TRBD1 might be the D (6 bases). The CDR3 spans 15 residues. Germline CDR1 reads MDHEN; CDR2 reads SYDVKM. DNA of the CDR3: TGTGCCAGCAGCCCGGGACACCAGTACCAAGAGGCCCAGTACTTC. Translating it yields CASSPGHQYQEAQYF. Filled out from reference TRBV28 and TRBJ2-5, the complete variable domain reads DVKVTQSSRYLVKRTGEKVFLECVQDMDHENMFWYRQDPGLGLRLIYFSYDVKMKEKGDIPEGYSVSREKKERFSLILESASTNQTSMYLCASSPGHQYQEAQYFGPGTRLLVL.

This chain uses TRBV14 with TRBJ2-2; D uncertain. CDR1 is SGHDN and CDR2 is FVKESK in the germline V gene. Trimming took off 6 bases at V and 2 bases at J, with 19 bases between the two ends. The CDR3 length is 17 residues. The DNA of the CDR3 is TGTGCCAGCAGTTCCTGGACGGACCTCCTCAACACCGGGGAGCTGTTTTTT. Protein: CASSSWTDLLNTGELFF.

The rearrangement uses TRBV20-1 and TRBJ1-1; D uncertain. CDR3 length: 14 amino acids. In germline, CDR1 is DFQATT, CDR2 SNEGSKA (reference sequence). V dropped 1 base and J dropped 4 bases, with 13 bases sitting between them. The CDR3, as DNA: TGCAGTGCTAGAGGTGTAGACCCCGGCACTGAAGCTTTCTTT. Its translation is CSARGVDPGTEAFF.

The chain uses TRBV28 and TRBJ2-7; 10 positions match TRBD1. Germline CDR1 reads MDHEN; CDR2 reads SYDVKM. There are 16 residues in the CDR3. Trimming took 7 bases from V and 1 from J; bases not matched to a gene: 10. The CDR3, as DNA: TGTGCCAGCAAGATAAGGGGACAGGGGAAATCCTACGAGCAGTACTTC. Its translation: CASKIRGQGKSYEQYF.

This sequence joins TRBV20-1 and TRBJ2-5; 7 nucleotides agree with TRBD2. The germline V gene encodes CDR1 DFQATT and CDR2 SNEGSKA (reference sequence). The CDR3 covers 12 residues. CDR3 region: CTAAGPQETQYF. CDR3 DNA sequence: TGCACCGCAGCGGGACCCCAAGAGACCCAGTACTTC.

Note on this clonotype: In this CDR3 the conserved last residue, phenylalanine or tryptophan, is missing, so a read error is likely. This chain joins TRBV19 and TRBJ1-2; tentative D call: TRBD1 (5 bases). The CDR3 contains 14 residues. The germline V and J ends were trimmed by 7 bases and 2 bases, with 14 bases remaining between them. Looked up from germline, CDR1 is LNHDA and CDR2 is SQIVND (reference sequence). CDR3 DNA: TGTGCCAGTAATTCCCCGGGACCCAACTATGGCTACACCCTC. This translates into CASNSPGPNYGYTL.